Shown below are 18 T cell receptor beta chains from a single sample sequenced in a study of T cells in Graves' hyperthyroidism and ophthalmopathy. RNA transcripts served as the template for amplifying TCR beta CDR3 regions. HTBI primers drove first-round RT-PCR of the TCR CDR3. MiXCR, run by TCRdb on the multiplex PCR reads, gives a single entry per CDR3 protein. The sample has 250,000 to 300,000 distinct CDR3 sequences, 13% seen once. Specimen: blood. The origin of the receptors is a woman in her 30s with Graves' hyperthyroidism that later progressed to Graves' ophthalmopathy.

This clonotype was seen many times. The CDR3 spells CASSPGPRMDTEAFF. CDR3 bases: TGTGCCAGCAGCCCGGGGCCGAGAATGGACACTGAAGCTTTCTTT. This chain joins TRBV7-3 and TRBJ1-1; perhaps TRBD1 as D (5 bases). Between the trimmed V and J ends, which lost 5 bases and 3 bases, there was a span of 16 bases. CDR3 length equals 15 residues. The germline gives CDR1 SGHTA, CDR2 FQGTGA.

The chain combines TRBV4-3 with TRBJ2-1; D possibly corresponds to TRBD2 (6 bases). CDR1 is LGHNA and CDR2 is YSLEER in the germline V gene. The CDR3 has 14 residues. V was trimmed by 0 bases and J by 9 bases, leaving 12 bases between them. CDR3 region: CASSQEGPRGEQFF. The CDR3 coding sequence is TGCGCCAGCAGCCAAGAGGGGCCGCGGGGTGAGCAGTTCTTC.

This clonotype occurred a few times. The V and J genes are TRBV19 and TRBJ2-1; 7 positions match TRBD2. V was pared by 5 bases and J by 4 bases, with 14 bases of the junction left unmatched. This CDR3 has 17 amino acids. Per the germline V gene, CDR1 is LNHDA and CDR2 is SQIVND (reference sequence). CDR3: CASSPPREGSLYNEQFF. The CDR3 bases are TGTGCCAGTAGTCCGCCGAGGGAGGGGTCGTTATACAATGAGCAGTTCTTC.

In the case of this clonotype: A read error may explain this, as a much larger clone is one base away. The chain uses TRBV7-3 and TRBJ2-7; D is possibly TRBD1 (6 bases). Looked up from germline, CDR1 is SGHTA and CDR2 is FQGTGA. The CDR3 is made up of 17 amino acids. V dropped 2 bases and J dropped 0 bases, with 17 bases sitting between them. The CDR3 reads CASSLESPGHPSYEQYF. The CDR3, as DNA: TGTGCCAGCAGCTTAGAGTCGCCGGGACATCCCTCCTACGAGCAGTACTTC.

This clonotype was detected ten times or more. The chain combines TRBV6-5 with TRBJ2-3, with 7 bases lining up with TRBD2. Germline V gene data show CDR1 as MNHEY and CDR2 as SVGAGI. V shed 2 bases and J 10 bases; nucleotides not matched to a gene: 6. The CDR3 is 13 amino acids. CDR3 nucleotide sequence: TGTGCCAGCAGTTACATCGGGGAGGGCGCGCAGTATTTT. Translating it yields CASSYIGEGAQYF.

This sequence joins TRBV6-4 and TRBJ2-5; 11 bases fit TRBD1. CDR3 length equals 17 residues. V trimming: 0 bases; J trimming: 0 bases; junction bases outside the gene matches: 3. CDR1 MRHNA and CDR2 SNTAGT come from the germline V gene. CDR3 protein: CASSDSGQGAHQETQYF. The CDR3 DNA reads as TGTGCCAGCAGTGACTCTGGACAGGGGGCCCACCAAGAGACCCAGTACTTC.

This clonotype was detected ten times or more. J is TRBJ2-5 and V is TRBV28, with 9 bases fitting TRBD2. Per the germline V gene, CDR1 is MDHEN and CDR2 is SYDVKM. Unmatched junction bases numbered 3, after V lost 2 bases and J lost 8 bases. The CDR3 is 13 residues long. This CDR3 reads CASSLGLAGTQYF. The CDR3 DNA reads TGTGCCAGCAGTTTAGGGCTAGCGGGAACCCAGTACTTC.

Note on this clonotype: A much larger clonotype is one base distant, so this may be a read error. The gene calls are TRBV6-1 and TRBJ2-7; 9 nucleotides match TRBD2. V trimming: 8 bases; J trimming: 7 bases; junction bases outside the gene matches: 24. Germline lookup yields CDR1 MNHNS and CDR2 SASEGT. This CDR3 is built from 18 residues. This CDR3 is CASSDPGLAPLGPNEQYF. The CDR3 coding sequence is TGTGCCAGCTCCGATCCGGGACTAGCCCCACTAGGGCCCAATGAGCAGTACTTC.

This clonotype has only a few counts. This chain links TRBV7-8 with TRBJ2-2, with D maybe TRBD1 (6 bases). The CDR3 length is 14 residues. Germline V gene lookup returns CDR1 SGHVS and CDR2 FQNEAQ. The V gene lost 1 base and the J gene lost 6 bases, with 9 bases spanning the gap. This CDR3 is CASSLVGTPGELFF. The CDR3 DNA reads as TGTGCCAGCAGCTTAGTGGGGACACCCGGGGAGCTGTTTTTT.

In this sample, this clonotype turned up many times. The chain carries TRBV18 and TRBJ2-7, with 8 bases aligning to TRBD1. The germline V gene has CDR1 KGHSH and CDR2 LQKENI. The V gene end was trimmed by 4 bases and the J gene end by 4 bases; junction bases not matched to a gene: 6. The CDR3 contains 14 residues. Written as DNA, the CDR3 is TGTGCCAGCTCACTGACAGGGGTGGGGTACGAGCAGTACTTC. Amino acids: CASSLTGVGYEQYF.

This clonotype was observed many times. This chain uses TRBV11-2 with TRBJ1-1; D possibly corresponds to TRBD1 (5 bases). Germline values: CDR1 SGHAT, CDR2 FQNNGV. V was pared by 1 base and J by 0 bases, with 21 bases between. This CDR3 comprises 19 residues. CDR3: CASSLGQPRGEGMNTEAFF. CDR3 in DNA: TGTGCCAGCAGCTTAGGACAACCACGAGGGGAAGGGATGAACACTGAAGCTTTCTTT.

Remarks on this clonotype: A read error may be the cause here, since a much bigger clone is one base away. The gene calls are TRBV12-3 or TRBV12-4 and TRBJ1-2, with TRBD1 identical over 9 bases. The CDR3 runs 15 residues. As DNA, the CDR3 is TGTGCCAGCAGTTTTGGACAGGGGTACCCCTATGGCTACGCCTTC. Its translation: CASSFGQGYPYGYAF.

V and J are TRBV3-1 and TRBJ1-2; D gene uncertain. CDR1 is LGHDT, CDR2 YNNKEL, per germline (reference sequence). With 1 base removed from V and 4 bases from J, the gap between germline ends came to 13 bases. The CDR3 runs to 15 residues. CDR3 in amino acids: CASSQGRTIGYGYTF. DNA of the CDR3: TGTGCCAGCAGCCAAGGGCGCACTATAGGCTATGGCTACACCTTC.

Worth noting for this clonotype: A much bigger clone sits one base away, suggesting this may be a read error. V and J are TRBV6-2 or TRBV6-3 and TRBJ2-1, with D perhaps matching TRBD2 (6 bases). Germline V CDR1 and CDR2: MNHEY, SVGEGT. The CDR3 extends over 15 amino acids. The CDR3 DNA reads TGTGCCAGCGGTTACTCGCCGGGAGATGAGGATGAGCAGTTCTTC. It is translated as CASGYSPGDEDEQFF.

This clonotype was observed a few times. The V call is TRBV19, the J call TRBJ2-3; a possible D gene is TRBD2 (5 bases). This CDR3 region has 14 residues. V was pared by 1 base and J by 1 base, with 6 bases between. Germline loops: CDR1 LNHDA, CDR2 SQIVND (reference sequence). The CDR3: CASSIGRGTDTQYF. The DNA of the CDR3 is TGTGCCAGTAGTATAGGGCGGGGCACAGATACGCAGTATTTT.

On this clonotype itself: This CDR3 fails to terminate in the conserved phenylalanine or tryptophan, so it likely reflects a read error. The V call is TRBV4-1, the J call TRBJ2-7; D call uncertain. Germline V gene lookup returns CDR1 MGHRA and CDR2 YSYEKL. The CDR3 is made up of 16 amino acids. Trimming removed 0 bases at V and 0 bases at J, with 12 bases between. This CDR3 is CASSQEGRSSSYEQYL. As DNA, the CDR3 is TGCGCCAGCAGCCAAGAAGGCAGGTCCAGCTCCTACGAGCAGTACTTA.

The chain has TRBV3-1 and TRBJ2-3, with D possibly matching TRBD1 (6 bases). Germline V gene lookup returns CDR1 LGHDT and CDR2 YNNKEL (reference sequence). V lost 3 bases, J lost 1 base, and 14 bases lay in between. The CDR3 covers 16 residues. The CDR3 DNA reads as TGTGCCAGCAGCCAGGCTGACAGGAAACGCACAGATACGCAGTATTTT. Translated: CASSQADRKRTDTQYF.

This chain uses TRBV6-1 with TRBJ1-2, with D perhaps TRBD1 (5 bases). CDR1 is MNHNS and CDR2 is SASEGT in the germline V gene. This CDR3 is 16 amino acids long. The V gene lost 6 bases and the J gene lost 6 bases, with 23 bases spanning the gap. The CDR3 loop is CASSQNPSGGKDGYTF. Here the CDR3 DNA reads TGTGCCAGCAGCCAAAACCCCTCCGGGGGGAAAGATGGCTACACCTTC.